These T cell receptor beta chains were read from a single sample in a study of control samples from healthy donors and cancer patients. Generated by immunoSEQ multiplex PCR, the TCRdb table keeps only in-frame clones and is missing some. Of 95,000 to 130,000 clones in the sample, 85% to 90% were seen once. Sequenced material: PBMCs. These receptors came from a woman aged 45-65 years with colorectal cancer. CDR3s include the opening cysteine and the closing phenylalanine or tryptophan. The D gene is left open where the match is weak. Expanded clones get a size class; other rows say once, few or many, or leave the size out.

CDR3 protein: CASSQDVPGNTIYF; CDR3 DNA: TGCGCCAGCAGCCAGGACGTACCTGGAAACACCATATATTTT; J gene: TRBJ1-3; clone size: .; V gene: TRBV5-1; D gene: .
CDR3 protein: CASTPLGSGRAVLRSEQFF; CDR3 DNA: TGTGCCAGCACCCCCCTGGGCAGCGGGAGGGCCGTCTTACGAAGTGAGCAGTTCTTC; J gene: TRBJ2-1; clone size: few; V gene: TRBV5-6; D gene: TRBD2
CDR3 protein: CASSYGSGREKLFF; CDR3 DNA: TGTGCCAGCAGTTACGGTAGTGGGCGTGAAAAACTGTTTTTT; J gene: TRBJ1-4; clone size: .; V gene: TRBV27; D gene: .
CDR3 protein: CASSLDRAGGEEFF; CDR3 DNA: TGTGCCAGCAGCTTAGATAGAGCAGGGGGGGAGGAGTTCTTC; J gene: TRBJ2-1; clone size: .; V gene: TRBV11-2; D gene: .
CDR3 protein: CASIPDLSYGYTF; CDR3 DNA: TGTGCCAGCATACCAGATCTTTCCTATGGCTACACCTTC; J gene: TRBJ1-2; clone size: .; V gene: TRBV2; D gene: .
CDR3 protein: CASSSSGLAGSTDTQYF; CDR3 DNA: TGTGCCAGCAGTTCTTCAGGACTAGCGGGTAGCACAGATACGCAGTATTTT; J gene: TRBJ2-3; clone size: once; V gene: TRBV27; D gene: TRBD2
CDR3 protein: CASSSGLAGGLGTDTQYF; CDR3 DNA: TGTGCCAGCAGTTCGGGACTAGCGGGGGGTTTAGGAACAGATACGCAGTATTTT; J gene: TRBJ2-3; clone size: .; V gene: TRBV27; D gene: TRBD2
CDR3 protein: CASSLEPGQNEKLFF; CDR3 DNA: TGTGCCAGCAGTTTGGAACCGGGACAGAATGAAAAACTGTTTTTT; J gene: TRBJ1-4; clone size: .; V gene: TRBV6-5; D gene: TRBD1
CDR3 protein: CASSSYGTRMDETQYF; CDR3 DNA: TGTGCCAGCAGCTCGTATGGGACTAGAATGGATGAGACCCAGTACTTC; J gene: TRBJ2-5; clone size: few; V gene: TRBV5-6; D gene: TRBD2
CDR3 protein: CASSFIGRGVMGNQPQHF; CDR3 DNA: TGTGCCAGCAGTTTTATAGGGCGGGGGGTGATGGGCAATCAGCCCCAGCATTTT; J gene: TRBJ1-5; clone size: .; V gene: TRBV28; D gene: .
CDR3 protein: CASSLRLAGAHNEQFF; CDR3 DNA: TGTGCCAGCAGCCTACGACTAGCGGGGGCACACAATGAGCAGTTCTTC; J gene: TRBJ2-1; clone size: .; V gene: TRBV2; D gene: TRBD2
CDR3 protein: CASSQGLGGLYEQYF; CDR3 DNA: TGTGCCAGCAGCCAAGGGCTCGGGGGACTCTACGAGCAGTACTTC; J gene: TRBJ2-7; clone size: .; V gene: TRBV14; D gene: .
CDR3 protein: CATTPGQRDQPQHF; CDR3 DNA: TGTGCCACCACCCCGGGACAGCGTGATCAGCCCCAGCATTTT; J gene: TRBJ1-5; clone size: .; V gene: TRBV6-5; D gene: TRBD1
CDR3 protein: CASSPTGDSNQPQHF; CDR3 DNA: TGTGCCAGCTCACCGACAGGTGATAGCAATCAGCCCCAGCATTTT; J gene: TRBJ1-5; clone size: once; V gene: TRBV18; D gene: .
CDR3 protein: CASSDFRDSIAKNIQYF; CDR3 DNA: TGTGCCAGCAGTGATTTCCGGGACAGCATAGCCAAAAACATTCAGTACTTC; J gene: TRBJ2-4; clone size: .; V gene: TRBV25-1; D gene: TRBD1
CDR3 protein: CASSLTRQETQYF; CDR3 DNA: TGTGCCAGCAGCTTAACGAGGCAAGAGACCCAGTACTTC; J gene: TRBJ2-5; clone size: .; V gene: TRBV7-3; D gene: .
CDR3 protein: CASSARDIKEAFF; CDR3 DNA: TGTGCCAGCAGCGCCAGGGACATTAAAGAGGCTTTCTTT; J gene: TRBJ1-1; clone size: .; V gene: TRBV9; D gene: .
CDR3 protein: CASSLEGGGTTDTQYF; CDR3 DNA: TGCGCCAGCAGCTTGGAGGGCGGGGGGACCACAGATACGCAGTATTTT; J gene: TRBJ2-3; clone size: .; V gene: TRBV5-1; D gene: TRBD2
CDR3 protein: CASSLGGMASYNEQFF; CDR3 DNA: TGCGCCAGCAGCTTGGGGGGGATGGCGTCCTACAATGAGCAGTTCTTC; J gene: TRBJ2-1; clone size: .; V gene: TRBV5-1; D gene: .
CDR3 protein: CSASSPGLASYNEQFF; CDR3 DNA: TGCAGTGCTAGTTCTCCGGGACTAGCGTCTTACAATGAGCAGTTCTTC; J gene: TRBJ2-1; clone size: .; V gene: TRBV20-1; D gene: TRBD2
CDR3 protein: CASSSTVAKNIQYF; CDR3 DNA: TGTGCCAGCAGTTCGACAGTAGCCAAAAACATTCAGTACTTC; J gene: TRBJ2-4; clone size: .; V gene: TRBV28; D gene: .
CDR3 protein: CASSFTLRGEAFF; CDR3 DNA: TGTGCCAGCAGTTTCACACTACGGGGGGAAGCTTTCTTT; J gene: TRBJ1-1; clone size: .; V gene: TRBV27; D gene: .
CDR3 protein: CATSRDPGQGETQYF; CDR3 DNA: TGTGCCACCAGCAGAGATCCGGGACAGGGGGAGACCCAGTACTTC; J gene: TRBJ2-5; clone size: .; V gene: TRBV15; D gene: TRBD1
CDR3 protein: CASSGRQASTNEKLFF; CDR3 DNA: TGTGCCAGCAGCGGTCGACAGGCGTCAACTAATGAAAAACTGTTTTTT; J gene: TRBJ1-4; clone size: .; V gene: TRBV3-1/TRBV3-2; D gene: .
CDR3 protein: CAISALAVNTDTQYF; CDR3 DNA: TGTGCCATCAGTGCCCTAGCGGTGAACACAGATACGCAGTATTTT; J gene: TRBJ2-3; clone size: .; V gene: TRBV10-3; D gene: TRBD2